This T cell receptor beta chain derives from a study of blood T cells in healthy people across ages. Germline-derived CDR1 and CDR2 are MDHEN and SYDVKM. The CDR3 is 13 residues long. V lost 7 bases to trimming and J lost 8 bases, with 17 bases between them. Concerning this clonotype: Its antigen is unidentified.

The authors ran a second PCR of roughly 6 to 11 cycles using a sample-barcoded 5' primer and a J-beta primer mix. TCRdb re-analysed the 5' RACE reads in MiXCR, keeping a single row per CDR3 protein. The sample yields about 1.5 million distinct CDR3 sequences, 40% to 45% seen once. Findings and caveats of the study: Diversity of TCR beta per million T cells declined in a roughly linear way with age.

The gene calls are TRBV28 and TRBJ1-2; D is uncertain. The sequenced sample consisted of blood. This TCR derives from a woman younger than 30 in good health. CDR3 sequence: CASMPEPLYGYTF. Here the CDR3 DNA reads TGTGCCAGCATGCCGGAGCCCCTCTACGGCTACACCTTC.